This TCR beta chain was sequenced in a study of blood T cell repertoires in COVID-19 (dated by TCRdb to about 2020). At the level of the whole study: Samples from collaborators originated in the United States, Italy and Spain and spanned both the acute and convalescent phases of COVID-19. The prospective study material was composed of cDNA or gDNA derived from T cells, B-cell-depleted T cells, or PBMCs. Deeply sampled blood TCRbeta repertoires from subjects exposed to, actively infected with, or recovered from COVID-19 were included in the dataset. The repertoires were released in a freely available public database intended as a resource for research on the immune response to SARS-CoV-2. Samples came from the ongoing ImmuneRACE study (first 160 participants) plus 1,254 subjects from 6 global collaborators. Nearly every sample came with metadata listing a de-identified subject ID, COVID-19 status, age in years and sex. HLA class I and class II types, where available, came from metadata supplied by the sample provider rather than from assay-based typing. The research as a whole found: The amount of clinical and demographic metadata varied by source and participant and was provided uncurated.

TCRbeta CDR3 regions were amplified from genomic DNA by means of the immunoSEQ Assay, a bias-controlled multiplex PCR. Under the source paper's analysis protocol: The number of nucleated cells in each sample was estimated from the amplification of reference gene primers within the assay. To quantify the absolute abundance of each unique TCRbeta CDR3 rearrangement, sequence reads were collapsed and filtered. For each sample, productive Simpson clonality was calculated as the square root of Simpson's diversity index across productive rearrangements. TCRdb stores this immuneACCESS table with in-frame sequences only. Part of the clones is absent; in the studies checked, under half of the shortfall reflects unresolved V genes, and no reason is known for the rest. From that table come the V and J calls and clone size; the DNA was used to work out D and trimming. This sample holds a few hundred thousand clones; around four fifths were observed only once. The ten biggest clones cover roughly 8.7% of the sample.

To note about this clone: What this receptor recognizes is not known. No base-level quality is on record; no much larger clone is a single base apart.

Participants in the prospective study were aged about 18 to 95 years, lived in 20 to 25 United States geographic areas, and enrolled through a virtual design. Cohort assignment in the prospective study relied on participant-reported clinical history from a screening survey and a study questionnaire. For ImmuneRACE Cohort 3, a participant was defined as recovered based on two consecutive negative NP/OP PCR tests, clearance by a healthcare professional, or resolution of symptoms. Each participant in the prospective study had whole blood, serum and a nasopharyngeal or oropharyngeal swab collected by mobile phlebotomists. Prospective study participants could optionally give additional blood draws and questionnaires over a 2-month period. Before DNA extraction, blood samples from the prospective study were shipped at room temperature or frozen. The TCR originated in a man in his forties who had recovered from COVID-19. The sample comprised PBMCs or T cells enriched from blood (not recorded which).

This receptor has the CDR3 CASSLGAGKNTEAFF. The DNA reads TGTGCCAGCAGCTTAGGCGCGGGAAAGAACACTGAAGCTTTCTTT. This chain is built from TRBV11-2 and TRBJ1-1; the D gene cannot be resolved reliably. V and J lose 1 base and 1 base, and a span of 10 bases separates them. The germline V gene provides CDR1 SGHAT and CDR2 FQNNGV. Inclusive of the bounding cysteine and phenylalanine, the CDR3 is 15 residues long. Of all the DNA, just the CDR3 is kept, 45 bases in frame from base 1.